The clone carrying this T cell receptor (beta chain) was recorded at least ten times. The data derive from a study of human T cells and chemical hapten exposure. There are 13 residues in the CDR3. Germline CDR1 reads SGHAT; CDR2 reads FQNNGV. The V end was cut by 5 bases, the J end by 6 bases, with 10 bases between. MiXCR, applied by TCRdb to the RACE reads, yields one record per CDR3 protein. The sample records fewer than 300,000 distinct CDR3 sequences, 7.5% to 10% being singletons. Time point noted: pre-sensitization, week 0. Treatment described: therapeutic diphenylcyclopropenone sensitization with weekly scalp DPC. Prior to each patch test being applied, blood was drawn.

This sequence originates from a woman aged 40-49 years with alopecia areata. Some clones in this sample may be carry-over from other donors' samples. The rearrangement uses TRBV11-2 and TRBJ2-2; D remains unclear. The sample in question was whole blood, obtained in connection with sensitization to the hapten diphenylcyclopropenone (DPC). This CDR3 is CASSPTQPGELFF. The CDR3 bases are TGTGCCAGCAGCCCCACTCAACCCGGGGAGCTGTTTTTT.